These T cell receptor beta chains were read from a single sample in a study of T cell responses to AZD1222 COVID-19 vaccine. Generated by immunoSEQ multiplex PCR, the TCRdb table keeps only in-frame clones and is missing some. This sample has around 100,000 clones, with about 88% found just once. This specimen was peripheral blood, taken on day 0 of AZD1222 vaccination. The receptor set was obtained from an adult in good health. The CDR3 runs from the conserved cysteine through the conserved F or W. The order of the fields is V gene, J gene, CDR3 length, D gene, CDR3 protein. A D gene is named only where the DNA matches it firmly.

TRBV28	TRBJ1-5	14	-	CASSTNMGNQPQHF
TRBV3-1/TRBV3-2	TRBJ1-5	15	-	CASSQEGHGNQPQHF
TRBV5-5	TRBJ1-1	15	-	CASSQSTGTWAEAFF
TRBV6-2/TRBV6-3	TRBJ1-5	15	-	CASSYYGRSNQPQHF
TRBV6-6	TRBJ2-3	16	TRBD2	CASSSAPAGGQDTQYF
TRBV5-1	TRBJ2-5	13	-	CASSLPGQETQYF
TRBV6-5	TRBJ1-6	15	-	CASSPGARANSPLHF
TRBV6-5	TRBJ2-7	14	-	CASMRVGTSYEQYF
TRBV6-1	TRBJ1-2	13	-	CASSEAGLYGYTF
TRBV6-1	TRBJ2-7	12	-	CASSDRGYEQYF
TRBV9	TRBJ2-7	16	TRBD2	CASSLSGEGHFYEQYF
TRBV11-2	TRBJ2-7	13	-	CASSSGPRGEQYF
TRBV28	TRBJ2-3	14	-	CASSSGTRTDTQYF
TRBV7-6	TRBJ2-7	15	-	CASSLSAIGGYEQYF
TRBV28	TRBJ1-1	13	-	CASSWRRNTEAFF
TRBV9	TRBJ2-3	13	-	CASSPPSTDTQYF
TRBV19	TRBJ1-5	15	-	CASSIVSGFGQPQHF
TRBV5-4	TRBJ1-5	13	-	CASSSGQNQPQHF
TRBV14	TRBJ2-5	17	TRBD1	CASSQEFGTEPQETQYF
TRBV2	TRBJ2-1	13	TRBD1	CARKTGRYNEQFF
TRBV25-1	TRBJ2-7	15	TRBD2	CASKRVAGGPYEQYF
TRBV6-2/TRBV6-3	TRBJ2-1	14	-	CASSYLQGRNEQFF
TRBV9	TRBJ1-1	15	-	CASSPPRPKNTEAFF
TRBV18	TRBJ2-2	17	TRBD2	CASSPKRTSANTGELFF
TRBV19	TRBJ1-2	12	TRBD1	CATRTGMDRDTF
TRBV28	TRBJ1-3	14	-	CASYPGSSGNTIYF
TRBV6-2/TRBV6-3	TRBJ2-7	16	TRBD2	CASSNLTSGSSYEQYF
TRBV28	TRBJ2-6	14	-	CASTGHSGANVLTF
TRBV5-1	TRBJ2-2	14	TRBD1	CASSTGQGSGELFF